These 30 T cell receptor beta chains were all obtained from the same sample, sequenced in a study of response to subunit inactivated influenza vaccine. MiXCR was run by TCRdb on the RT-PCR reads, yielding one entry per CDR3 protein. The table records roughly 650,000 distinct CDR3 sequences, 14% of them present only once. The source material was PBMCs from blood, sampled 14 to 15 days before vaccination. The receptors shown here come from a middle-aged man who received an inactivated influenza vaccine.

The chain carries TRBV10-3 and TRBJ2-5; 11 bases fit TRBD1. This CDR3 contains 16 residues. J was trimmed by 2 bases and V by 6 bases; bases with no gene match: 8. In germline, CDR1 is ENHRY, CDR2 SYGVKD. This CDR3 is CAIRGQGGPLQETQYF. CDR3 bases: TGTGCCATCAGGGGACAGGGGGGCCCCCTGCAAGAGACCCAGTACTTC.

The rearrangement links TRBV5-5 to TRBJ1-5; 7 nucleotides match TRBD1. Germline V gene sequence: CDR1 SGHKS, CDR2 YYEKEE (reference sequence). V trimming: 3 bases; J trimming: 4 bases; junction bases outside the gene matches: 10. The length of the CDR3 is 16 residues. The CDR3 region has the DNA TGTGCCAGCAGCTCCTTACCCGGGACAGCGAATCAGCCCCAGCATTTT. Translated: CASSSLPGTANQPQHF.

The chain has TRBV4-3 and TRBJ1-3, with D possibly matching TRBD1 (6 bases). V lost 1 base and J lost 3, with 13 bases in between. The CDR3 covers 16 residues. Germline V gene data show CDR1 as LGHNA and CDR2 as YSLEER. In DNA, the CDR3 is TGCGCCAGCAGCCAAGGGCTTATACAGGGTGGAAACACCATATATTTT. This gives the protein CASSQGLIQGGNTIYF.

The sample holds a few counts of this clonotype. The chain is built from TRBV12-3 or TRBV12-4 and TRBJ2-1, with D perhaps matching TRBD1 (5 bases). The CDR3 runs to 13 residues. Trimming cost V 1 base and J 8 bases, with 9 bases left between them. This chain's CDR3 is CASSLGRGDEQFF. The CDR3 nucleotides read TGTGCCAGCAGTTTAGGAAGGGGCGATGAGCAGTTCTTC.

V usage is TRBV5-1 and J usage is TRBJ2-1; 13 bases line up with TRBD2. This CDR3 is built from 16 residues. V trimming: 2 bases; J trimming: 12 bases; junction bases outside the gene matches: 11. The germline gives CDR1 SGHRS, CDR2 YFSETQ. This CDR3 is CASSFTSGRARVTQFF. CDR3 sequence (DNA): TGCGCCAGCAGCTTTACTAGCGGGAGGGCCAGGGTCACGCAGTTCTTC.

This rearrangement joins TRBV18 to TRBJ1-6; a possible D gene is TRBD1 (5 bases). Trimming stripped 0 bases from V and 7 bases from J, with 10 bases between. CDR1 KGHSH and CDR2 LQKENI come from the germline V gene. This CDR3 region has 15 residues. The CDR3 DNA sequence: TGTGCCAGCTCACCACCGACAGCTCTGAATTCACCCCTCCACTTT. It codes for CASSPPTALNSPLHF. Supplemented by reference TRBV18 and TRBJ1-6, the full variable domain reads NAGVMQNPRHLVRRRGQEARLRCSPMKGHSHVYWYRQLPEEGLKFMVYLQKENIIDESGMPKERFSAEFPKEGPSILRIQQVVRGDSAAYFCASSPPTALNSPLHFGNGTRLTVT.

This clonotype was counted only a few times. The J gene is TRBJ1-2, the V gene TRBV7-2, with unresolved D. V lost 7 bases to trimming and J lost 0 bases, with 6 bases between them. Germline V gives CDR1 SGHTA, CDR2 FQGNSA. CDR3 length: 12 amino acids. The CDR3 nucleotides read TGTGCCAGCAAGAAAACTAACTATGGCTACACCTTC. It translates to CASKKTNYGYTF.

This clonotype was seen a handful of times. The genes are TRBV11-2 and TRBJ2-5, with TRBD2 identical over 8 bases. The CDR3 totals 15 residues. J lost 4 bases, V lost 5 bases, and 9 bases had no gene match. Germline values: CDR1 SGHAT, CDR2 FQNNGV. CDR3 DNA: TGTGCCAGCAGCCGGGGGGGGGGCGTCGGAGAGACCCAGTACTTC. Protein: CASSRGGGVGETQYF.

This rearrangement joins TRBV12-3 or TRBV12-4 to TRBJ1-5; D remains ambiguous. The CDR3 contains 14 residues. Trimming removed 3 bases at V and 4 bases at J, with 10 bases between. CDR3 sequence: CASSLAGPNQPQHF. CDR3 in DNA: TGTGCCAGCAGTTTGGCAGGTCCTAATCAGCCCCAGCATTTT.

This clonotype was picked up a small number of times. The J gene is TRBJ1-1, the V gene TRBV7-2; TRBD1 is a possible D gene (5 bases). V was clipped by 5 bases and J by 0 bases, with 13 bases between them. CDR3 length equals 15 residues. Per germline, CDR1 SGHTA and CDR2 FQGNSA. CDR3 protein: CASSTHQGLNTEAFF. As DNA, the CDR3 is TGTGCCAGCAGCACGCACCAGGGCCTGAACACTGAAGCTTTCTTT.

The rearrangement joins TRBV4-3 to TRBJ2-7, with 11 nucleotides matching TRBD1. V was clipped by 1 base and J by 0 bases; unmatched bases: 5. Germline lookup yields CDR1 LGHNA and CDR2 YSLEER. This CDR3 has 17 residues. This CDR3 is CASSQGTGGLSSYEQYF. The CDR3 nucleotides read TGCGCCAGCAGCCAAGGGACAGGGGGCCTTAGCTCCTACGAGCAGTACTTC.

This clonotype was seen ten or more times. V usage is TRBV2 and J usage is TRBJ2-2; D remains unclear. The V gene's germline CDR1 is SNHLY and CDR2 FYNNEI. The V end lost 0 bases, the J end lost 0 bases, and 11 bases lay between the germline ends. This CDR3 has 17 residues. Written as DNA, the CDR3 is TGTGCCAGCAGTGAAGCGGCAGGTTTCCCGAACACCGGGGAGCTGTTTTTT. It specifies CASSEAAGFPNTGELFF.

The table lists this clonotype with a few counts. The chain couples TRBV20-1 to TRBJ2-3; no definite D call. The CDR3 extends over 16 amino acids. Germline V gene sequence: CDR1 DFQATT, CDR2 SNEGSKA (reference sequence). Trimming removed 0 bases at V and 4 bases at J, with 17 bases between. The CDR3: CSARDSGSALADTQYF. The CDR3 DNA follows: TGCAGTGCTAGAGATTCTGGCAGTGCCCTAGCAGATACGCAGTATTTT.

This rearrangement joins TRBV16 to TRBJ1-1; no clear D gene. The CDR3 covers 14 residues. Germline V gene data show CDR1 as KGHSY and CDR2 as FQNENV. V dropped 0 bases and J dropped 7 bases, with 12 bases sitting between them. CDR3 sequence (DNA): TGTGCCAGCAGCCAATCCCCCCTCGGGGTTGAAGCTTTCTTT. Translation gives CASSQSPLGVEAFF.

This clonotype has only a few counts. The J gene is TRBJ2-7, the V gene TRBV5-1, with 9 positions matching TRBD1. V shed 3 bases, J shed 3 bases, and the junction held 7 bases outside the gene matches. The CDR3 spans 15 residues. Germline CDR1 and CDR2: SGHRS and YFSETQ. The chain's CDR3 is CASSWEGTGSYEQYF. CDR3 nucleotide sequence: TGCGCCAGCAGCTGGGAGGGGACAGGGAGCTACGAGCAGTACTTC.

This clonotype was detected a few times. The chain joins TRBV29-1 to TRBJ1-1, with D maybe TRBD1 (6 bases). This CDR3 spans 13 amino acids. The V gene lost 4 bases and the J gene lost 3 bases, with 12 bases spanning the gap. The germline CDR1 and CDR2 sequences are SQVTM and ANQGSEA. DNA for the CDR3: TGCAGCGTTGCAACGGACAGATACACTGAAGCTTTCTTT. It yields the protein CSVATDRYTEAFF.

This clonotype was picked up many times. The chain links TRBV5-1 to TRBJ2-7, with 9 bases fitting TRBD1. Trimming cost V 4 bases and J 2 bases; bases outside gene matches: 10. The CDR3 has 16 amino acids. Germline values: CDR1 SGHRS, CDR2 YFSETQ. CDR3 nucleotide sequence: TGCGCCAGCAGCCCGGGACAGGGAATGAGCACCTACGAGCAGTACTTC. Translated, it gives CASSPGQGMSTYEQYF. The entire variable domain, with the rest obtained from reference TRBV5-1 and TRBJ2-7, is as follows: KAGVTQTPRYLIKTRGQQVTLSCSPISGHRSVSWYQQTPGQGLQFLFEYFSETQRNKGNFPGRFSGRQFSNSRSEMNVSTLELGDSALYLCASSPGQGMSTYEQYFGPGTRLTVT.

This clonotype was picked up a small number of times. The V gene is TRBV29-1, the J gene TRBJ2-5; D perhaps matches TRBD1 (6 bases). The CDR3 has 14 residues. Germline values: CDR1 SQVTM, CDR2 ANQGSEA. The V and J ends lost 0 bases and 1 base respectively, with 9 bases between them. CDR3 bases: TGCAGCGTTGAAGATTGGACAGCCCAAGAGACCCAGTACTTC. It specifies CSVEDWTAQETQYF. The full variable domain, its missing parts supplied by reference TRBV29-1 and TRBJ2-5, is SAVISQKPSRDICQRGTSLTIQCQVDSQVTMMFWYRQQPGQSLTLIATANQGSEATYESGFVIDKFPISRPNLTFSTLTVSNMSPEDSSIYLCSVEDWTAQETQYFGPGTRLLVL.

There are many counts of this clonotype. The chain combines TRBV4-1 with TRBJ1-4, with 8 bases lining up with TRBD1. The CDR3 spans 18 residues. In germline, CDR1 is MGHRA, CDR2 YSYEKL. V lost 3 bases and J lost 7; bases outside the gene matches: 16. The CDR3 here is CASSQGTGPLNVGEKLFF. CDR3 nucleotide sequence: TGCGCCAGCAGCCAGGGGACAGGCCCCTTAAATGTGGGTGAAAAACTGTTTTTT.

With regard to this clonotype: A read error may be the cause here, since a much bigger clone is one base away. The chain employs TRBV3-1 and TRBJ1-1; D gene unclear. Germline CDR1 LGHDT, CDR2 YNNKEL (reference sequence). The CDR3 contains 15 residues. DNA of the CDR3: TGTGCCATCAGCCAAGACCCTACTTTGGACACTGAAGCTTTCTTT. It is translated as CAISQDPTLDTEAFF. The full variable domain, with the rest looked up from reference TRBV3-1 and TRBJ1-1, is DTAVSQTPKYLVTQMGNDKSIKCEQNLGHDTMYWYKQDSKKFLKIMFSYNNKELIINETVPNRFSPKSPDKAHLNLHINSLELGDSAVYFCAISQDPTLDTEAFFGQGTRLTVV.

The genes are TRBV12-3 or TRBV12-4 and TRBJ2-4, with TRBD1 as a possible D gene (5 bases). This CDR3 region has 15 residues. V was pared by 3 bases and J by 4 bases, with 13 bases between. The CDR3 DNA is TGTGCCAGCAGTTTGAGGACACAACCAAAAAACATTCAGTACTTC. This translates into CASSLRTQPKNIQYF.

A few counts support this clonotype. The rearrangement uses TRBV20-1 and TRBJ2-1, with 7 bases that match TRBD1. Trimming cost V 6 bases and J 9 bases; bases outside gene matches: 14. This CDR3 region has 14 residues. Germline CDR1 DFQATT, CDR2 SNEGSKA (reference sequence). The chain's CDR3 is CSAQSGTDGTEQFF. CDR3 in DNA: TGCAGTGCCCAGTCCGGGACAGATGGCACTGAGCAGTTCTTC.

This clonotype came up a few times. The J gene is TRBJ2-6, the V gene TRBV29-1; no reliable D call. The V and J ends lost 4 bases and 0 bases respectively, with 7 bases between them. The CDR3 has 14 amino acids. Germline V lookup: CDR1 SQVTM, CDR2 ANQGSEA. Written as DNA, the CDR3 is TGCAGCGTTGCACAGAGCTCTGGGGCCAACGTCCTGACTTTC. It is translated as CSVAQSSGANVLTF.

This clonotype has only a few counts. The gene calls are TRBV5-8 and TRBJ2-1; tentatively, D is TRBD2 (5 bases). Germline CDR1 SGHTS, CDR2 YDEGEE. The CDR3 sequence is 10 residues long. V was clipped by 1 base and J by 12 bases, with 5 bases between them. This CDR3 is CASSLRGQFF. DNA of the CDR3: TGTGCCAGCAGCTTGCGGGGGCAGTTCTTC.

This clonotype was seen more than once but under ten times. J is TRBJ1-2 and V is TRBV2; D might be TRBD1 (5 bases). V lost 1 base and J 2 bases, leaving 17 bases between the germline ends. The length of the CDR3 is 17 residues. Germline CDR1 is SNHLY and CDR2 is FYNNEI. CDR3 residues: CASSEGFGQGRNYGYTF. The DNA for the CDR3 is TGTGCCAGCAGTGAAGGATTCGGGCAGGGTAGGAACTATGGCTACACCTTC.

Many counts were recorded for this clonotype. The chain links TRBV10-3 to TRBJ2-3; possibly TRBD1 for D (6 bases). This CDR3 is 12 amino acids long. Germline CDR1 and CDR2: ENHRY and SYGVKD. The ends were cut back, 2 bases at V and 6 bases at J, with 6 bases in the middle. This chain's CDR3 is CAISERGDTQYF. DNA for the CDR3: TGTGCCATCAGTGAGAGGGGGGATACGCAGTATTTT.

The genes are TRBV20-1 and TRBJ2-1; D may be TRBD2 (5 bases). Germline CDR1 is DFQATT and CDR2 is SNEGSKA (reference sequence). This CDR3 is 15 amino acids long. The V end was cut by 1 base, the J end by 4 bases, with 14 bases between. CDR3 amino acids: CSARVWESIYNEQFF. CDR3 DNA: TGCAGTGCTAGAGTTTGGGAGTCAATATACAATGAGCAGTTCTTC.

This clonotype was seen more than once but under ten times. This sequence joins TRBV5-1 and TRBJ2-7; possibly TRBD2 for D (5 bases). The CDR3 is made up of 12 amino acids. Germline V lookup: CDR1 SGHRS, CDR2 YFSETQ. Trimming stripped 2 bases from V and 3 bases from J, with 6 bases between. The DNA for the CDR3 is TGCGCCAGCAGCTTTGAGGGCTACGAGCAGTACTTC. Translation gives CASSFEGYEQYF.

The chain employs TRBV28 and TRBJ2-7, with D possibly TRBD2 on 5 matching bases. Germline lookup yields CDR1 MDHEN and CDR2 SYDVKM. The V gene lost 2 bases and the J gene lost 2 bases, with 10 bases spanning the gap. This CDR3 is built from 14 residues. The CDR3 loop is CASSLPGMAYEQYF. The CDR3 region has the DNA TGTGCCAGCAGTTTACCGGGGATGGCCTACGAGCAGTACTTC.

The chain carries TRBV9 and TRBJ1-1; D perhaps matches TRBD1 (5 bases). Trimming shortened V by 4 bases and J by 1 base, and 14 bases separated the two germline ends. Germline V lookup: CDR1 SGDLS, CDR2 YYNGEE. The CDR3 consists of 15 residues. The CDR3 reads CASSTQTGANTEAFF. CDR3 sequence (DNA): TGTGCCAGCAGCACACAAACAGGAGCGAACACTGAAGCTTTCTTT.